Listed below are T cell receptor beta chains from one sample, sequenced in a study of shared clonotypes between healthy human individuals. Some clones are missing from TCRdb's copy, which holds only in-frame ones; the method was immunoSEQ multiplex PCR. The sample includes a few million clones, 90% to 95% of them seen just once. Material: naive CD8+ T cells from PBMCs. These receptors came from a man aged 18 to 30 in good health. Some clones in this sample may be carry-over from other donors' samples. The CDR3 runs from the conserved cysteine through the conserved F or W. Each record gives: CDR3 protein, CDR3 DNA, J gene, clone size, D gene, V gene, CDR3 length. The D gene is left open where the match is weak. Clone size is shown for a subset of rows, as once, few, many or a class of expanded clone.

CASSGEGGSYNEQFF,TGCGCCAGCAGTGGTGAGGGAGGCTCCTACAATGAGCAGTTCTTC,TRBJ2-1,-,-,TRBV10-2,15
CASSSSGRVNEQFF,TGCGCCAGCAGCTCTAGCGGGAGGGTAAATGAGCAGTTCTTC,TRBJ2-1,once,TRBD2,TRBV4-1,14
CASSSPGTGGPGELFF,TGTGCCAGCAGCTCACCCGGGACAGGGGGCCCGGGGGAGCTGTTTTTT,TRBJ2-2,-,TRBD1,TRBV9,16
CASSLGGDTQYF,TGTGCCAGCAGCTTGGGTGGCGATACGCAGTATTTT,TRBJ2-3,-,-,TRBV5-6,12
CASSLGGEQFF,TGTGCCAGCAGCCTAGGCGGGGAGCAGTTCTTC,TRBJ2-1,-,-,TRBV11-2,11
CASSLVKDPSYEQYF,TGTGCCAGCAGTTTAGTAAAGGACCCATCCTACGAGCAGTACTTC,TRBJ2-7,-,-,TRBV28,15
CASRDRNQPQHF,TGTGCCAGTAGGGACAGGAATCAGCCCCAGCATTTT,TRBJ1-5,few,TRBD1,TRBV19,12
CASSWTVGQRGNTEAFF,TGCGCCAGCAGCTGGACGGTGGGACAGCGAGGAAACACTGAAGCTTTCTTT,TRBJ1-1,-,TRBD1,TRBV5-1,17
CASSTPLQGRYNEQFF,TGTGCCAGTAGTACCCCTCTACAGGGGCGATACAATGAGCAGTTCTTC,TRBJ2-1,-,TRBD1,TRBV19,16
CSVDGAESSGANVLTF,TGCAGCGTTGACGGGGCAGAGAGCTCTGGGGCCAACGTCCTGACTTTC,TRBJ2-6,-,-,TRBV29-1,16
CASSPNVGTQETQYF,TGTGCCAGCAGCCCAAATGTGGGGACCCAAGAGACCCAGTACTTC,TRBJ2-5,-,-,TRBV9,15
CSGRGTSGSSYEQYF,TGCAGCGGCCGGGGGACTAGCGGGAGCTCCTACGAGCAGTACTTC,TRBJ2-7,-,TRBD2,TRBV29-1,15
CASSVTGNLNTEAFF,TGTGCCAGCAGTGTGACAGGAAACCTGAACACTGAAGCTTTCTTT,TRBJ1-1,-,-,TRBV6-6,15
CASSEGLAGTDTQYF,TGTGCCAGCAGCGAAGGACTAGCGGGAACCGATACGCAGTATTTT,TRBJ2-3,-,TRBD2,TRBV9,15
CASSQDRRGANTEAFF,TGCGCCAGCAGCCAAGATCGGAGAGGGGCGAACACTGAAGCTTTCTTT,TRBJ1-1,-,-,TRBV4-3,16
CASSLRGPTDTIYF,TGTGCCAGCAGCTTACGGGGCCCCACGGACACCATATATTTT,TRBJ1-3,-,-,TRBV11-2,14
CSTRDTGELFF,TGCAGCACCAGGGACACCGGGGAGCTGTTTTTT,TRBJ2-2,-,-,TRBV29-1,11
CSVVPGGNEKLFF,TGCAGCGTTGTTCCCGGCGGGAATGAAAAACTGTTTTTT,TRBJ1-4,-,-,TRBV29-1,13
CASSLARDRENRPRGTQYF,TGCGCCAGCAGCTTGGCCCGGGACAGGGAAAATAGGCCGCGTGGTACGCAGTATTTT,TRBJ2-3,-,TRBD1,TRBV5-1,19
CASSPGLAVTYEQYF,TGTGCCAGCAGCCCGGGACTAGCGGTAACCTACGAGCAGTACTTC,TRBJ2-7,-,TRBD2,TRBV7-2,15
CSVEVGGDSGVTEAFF,TGCAGCGTTGAAGTTGGGGGGGACAGCGGTGTCACTGAAGCTTTCTTT,TRBJ1-1,few,TRBD1,TRBV29-1,16
CASSEGRTEAFF,TGTGCCAGCAGCGAGGGTCGAACTGAAGCTTTCTTT,TRBJ1-1,-,-,TRBV7-8,12
CASSPGGTLNTEAFF,TGTGCCAGCTCACCTGGGGGCACCTTGAACACTGAAGCTTTCTTT,TRBJ1-1,-,-,TRBV18,15
CASNYYPQTETQYF,TGCGCCAGCAACTATTACCCTCAGACAGAGACCCAGTACTTC,TRBJ2-5,-,-,TRBV5-1,14
CASSLFVNPNEKLFF,TGTGCCAGCAGCTTGTTCGTGAATCCTAATGAAAAACTGTTTTTT,TRBJ1-4,-,-,TRBV5-8,15
CASRFTGLVFVEQFF,TGTGCCAGCAGGTTTACTGGCTTAGTCTTCGTTGAGCAGTTCTTC,TRBJ2-1,once,-,TRBV28,15
CASRTRGEGSYEQYF,TGTGCCAGCAGAACACGGGGTGAGGGGTCCTACGAGCAGTACTTC,TRBJ2-7,-,-,TRBV28,15
CASSLGGRYGQRADYGYTF,TGTGCCAGCAGCTTAGGAGGCCGGTACGGACAGCGGGCCGACTATGGCTACACCTTC,TRBJ1-2,-,-,TRBV7-2,19
CASSDPAVNYGYTF,TGTGCCAGCAGTGATCCGGCAGTTAACTATGGCTACACCTTC,TRBJ1-2,-,-,TRBV2,14
CASSSGPPQETQYF,TGTGCCAGCAGCTCGGGACCGCCCCAAGAGACCCAGTACTTC,TRBJ2-5,-,-,TRBV7-9,14
CASSLDRGLLSEAFF,TGTGCCAGCAGCTTAGATAGGGGCCTCCTTTCGGAAGCTTTCTTT,TRBJ1-1,-,-,TRBV7-9,15
CASSFEQSSYNEQFF,TGTGCCAGCAGTTTCGAACAAAGCTCCTACAATGAGCAGTTCTTC,TRBJ2-1,once,-,TRBV6-5,15
CAIRGSAGTDTQYF,TGTGCCATCAGGGGTAGTGCCGGCACAGATACGCAGTATTTT,TRBJ2-3,-,-,TRBV10-3,14
CASSLGTGTNTEAFF,TGTGCCAGCAGCCTAGGGACAGGGACGAACACTGAAGCTTTCTTT,TRBJ1-1,few,TRBD1,TRBV9,15
CASSSIQEVRPYEQYF,TGTGCCAGCAGTTCCATACAGGAGGTTAGGCCCTACGAGCAGTACTTC,TRBJ2-7,-,-,TRBV6-6,16
CASSPGTANGYTF,TGCGCCAGCAGCCCGGGGACAGCGAATGGCTACACCTTC,TRBJ1-2,once,TRBD1,TRBV5-1,13
CASSPSAGVSNQPQHF,TGTGCCAGCAGCCCAAGTGCGGGGGTTAGCAATCAGCCCCAGCATTTT,TRBJ1-5,-,-,TRBV4-2,16
CASSPRSGIYEQYF,TGTGCCAGCAGCCCTCGGAGCGGCATCTACGAGCAGTACTTC,TRBJ2-7,-,-,TRBV7-3,14
CASSFGTDQETQYF,TGTGCCAGCAGCTTCGGGACGGACCAAGAGACCCAGTACTTC,TRBJ2-5,-,-,TRBV5-6,14
CASSPAGNIYEQYF,TGTGCCAGCAGCCCCGCCGGGAATATCTACGAGCAGTACTTC,TRBJ2-7,-,-,TRBV7-6,14
CASSQEPGQGITGELFF,TGCGCCAGCAGCCAAGAACCGGGACAGGGGATAACCGGGGAGCTGTTTTTT,TRBJ2-2,once,TRBD1,TRBV4-1,17
CASTLGGPEEEKLFF,TGCGCCAGCACCCTCGGGGGCCCCGAAGAGGAAAAACTGTTTTTT,TRBJ1-4,-,-,TRBV4-1,15
CASSPRGASNEQFF,TGTGCCAGCAGCCCCCGTGGAGCCAGCAATGAGCAGTTCTTC,TRBJ2-1,-,-,TRBV9,14